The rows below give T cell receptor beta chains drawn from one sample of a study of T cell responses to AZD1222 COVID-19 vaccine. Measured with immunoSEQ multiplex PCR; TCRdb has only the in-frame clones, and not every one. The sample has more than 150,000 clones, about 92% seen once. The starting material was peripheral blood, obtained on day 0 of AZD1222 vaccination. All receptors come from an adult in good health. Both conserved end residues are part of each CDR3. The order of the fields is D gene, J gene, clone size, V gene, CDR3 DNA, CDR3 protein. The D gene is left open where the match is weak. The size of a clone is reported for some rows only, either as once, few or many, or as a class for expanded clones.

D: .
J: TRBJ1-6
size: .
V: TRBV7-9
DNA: TGTGCCAGCAGCTTGGGGGAGGATAATTCACCCCTCCACTTT
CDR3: CASSLGEDNSPLHF

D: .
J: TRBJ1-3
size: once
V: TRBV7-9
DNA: TGTGCCAGCAGCTATCCCAAGATTACTGGAAACACCATATATTTT
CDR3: CASSYPKITGNTIYF

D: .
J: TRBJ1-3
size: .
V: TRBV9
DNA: TGTGCCAGCAGCGCACAGGCCCCGAACACCATATATTTT
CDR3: CASSAQAPNTIYF

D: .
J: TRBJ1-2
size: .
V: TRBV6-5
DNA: TGTGCCAGCACCCCGGGGCCGTACCGCAACTATGGCTACACCTTC
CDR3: CASTPGPYRNYGYTF

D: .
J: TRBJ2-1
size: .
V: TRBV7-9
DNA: TGTGCCAGCAGCGCCGGTCTGGGGGGGCGCAGCTCCTACAATGAGCAGTTCTTC
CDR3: CASSAGLGGRSSYNEQFF

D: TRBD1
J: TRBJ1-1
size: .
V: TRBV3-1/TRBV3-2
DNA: TGTGCCAGCAGCCAGACAGGGAGGACTGAAGCTTTCTTT
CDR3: CASSQTGRTEAFF

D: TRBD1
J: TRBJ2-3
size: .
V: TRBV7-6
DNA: TGTGCCAGCAGCGGAGACAGGGGGCCAAGCACAGATACGCAGTATTTT
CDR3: CASSGDRGPSTDTQYF

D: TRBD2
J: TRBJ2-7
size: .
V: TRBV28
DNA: TGTGCCAGCAGTTTGGTCACTAGCGGGAGGTGGGTTTCCTCCTACGAGCAGTACTTC
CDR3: CASSLVTSGRWVSSYEQYF

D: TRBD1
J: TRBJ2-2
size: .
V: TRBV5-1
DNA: TGCGCCAGCAGCTCAGGACAGGGGTACACCGGGGAGCTGTTTTTT
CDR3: CASSSGQGYTGELFF

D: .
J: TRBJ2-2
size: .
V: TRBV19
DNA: TGTGCCAGTAGTATTGGGGGGCTACTCAACACCGGGGAGCTGTTTTTT
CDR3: CASSIGGLLNTGELFF

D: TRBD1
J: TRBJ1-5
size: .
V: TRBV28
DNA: TGTGCCAGCAGCGCATGGGGACAGGGAAGGGATCAGCCCCAGCATTTT
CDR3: CASSAWGQGRDQPQHF

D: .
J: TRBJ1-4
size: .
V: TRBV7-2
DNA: TGTGCCAGCAGCGCCCGGCTAGATGAAAAACTGTTTTTT
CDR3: CASSARLDEKLFF

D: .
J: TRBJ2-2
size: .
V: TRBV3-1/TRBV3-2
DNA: TGTGCCAGCAGCCCTTTCGGGGGCCCCGGGGAGCTGTTTTTT
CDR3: CASSPFGGPGELFF

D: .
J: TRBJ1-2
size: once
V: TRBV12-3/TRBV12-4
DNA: TGTGCCAGCAACATAGGGGGAAGGGGAGGGTACACCTTC
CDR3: CASNIGGRGGYTF

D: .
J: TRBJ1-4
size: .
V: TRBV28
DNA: TGTGCCACTCACAAAACCGATGAAAAACTGTTTTTT
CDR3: CATHKTDEKLFF

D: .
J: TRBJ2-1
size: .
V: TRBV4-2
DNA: TGTGCCAGCAGCCAAGAAATCGGGCAGGGCCACAATGAGCAGTTCTTC
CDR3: CASSQEIGQGHNEQFF

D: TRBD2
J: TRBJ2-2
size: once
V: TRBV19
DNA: TGTGCCAGTAGTATTTTAGGGGGACTAGCGGGAGGAACCGGGGAGCTGTTTTTT
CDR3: CASSILGGLAGGTGELFF

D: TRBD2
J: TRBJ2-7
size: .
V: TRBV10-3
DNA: TGTGCCATCAGTGAGTTAGGGGAGGGCGAGCAGTACTTC
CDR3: CAISELGEGEQYF

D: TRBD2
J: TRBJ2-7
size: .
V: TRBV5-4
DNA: TGTGCCAGCAGCTTGGCCGGATCTAGCGGCTCCTACGAGCAGTACTTC
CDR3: CASSLAGSSGSYEQYF

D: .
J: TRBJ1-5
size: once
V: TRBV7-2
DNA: TGTGCCAGCAGCTCCTCCACAAAGCCCCAGCATTTT
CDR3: CASSSSTKPQHF

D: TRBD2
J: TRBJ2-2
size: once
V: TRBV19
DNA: TGTGCCAGTCAACCGGGACTAGCGGGAGCCGGGGAGCTGTTTTTT
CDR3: CASQPGLAGAGELFF

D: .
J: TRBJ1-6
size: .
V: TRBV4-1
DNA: TGCGCCAGCAGCCAACTACTAGGGGCAGTAGATTCACCCCTCCACTTT
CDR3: CASSQLLGAVDSPLHF

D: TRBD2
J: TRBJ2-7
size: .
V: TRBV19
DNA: TGTGCCAGTAGTATCGTTTCGGCTAGCGGGAGGGCCCTGAGATACGAGCAGTACTTC
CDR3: CASSIVSASGRALRYEQYF

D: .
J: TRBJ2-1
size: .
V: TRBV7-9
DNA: TGTGCCAGCAGCCCCGGGTACAATGAGCAGTTCTTC
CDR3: CASSPGYNEQFF

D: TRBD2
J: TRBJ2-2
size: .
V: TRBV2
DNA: TGTGCCAGCAGTGAACTAGCGGGGGGTTTCACCGGGGAGCTGTTTTTT
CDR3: CASSELAGGFTGELFF

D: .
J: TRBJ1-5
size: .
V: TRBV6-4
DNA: TGTGCCAGCAGTGCTCTTTACAGCAATCAGCCCCAGCATTTT
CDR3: CASSALYSNQPQHF

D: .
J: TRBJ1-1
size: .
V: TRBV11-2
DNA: TGTGCCAGCCGTAGACTCCAGAACACTGAAGCTTTCTTT
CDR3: CASRRLQNTEAFF

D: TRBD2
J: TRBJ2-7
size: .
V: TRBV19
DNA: TGTGCCAGTAGTATCCTAGCGGCTAGCGGAACCTACGAGCAGTACTTC
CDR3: CASSILAASGTYEQYF

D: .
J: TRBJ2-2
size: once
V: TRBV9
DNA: TGTGCCAGCAGCGGAATGGATAGGCAGAACACCGGGGAGCTGTTTTTT
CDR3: CASSGMDRQNTGELFF

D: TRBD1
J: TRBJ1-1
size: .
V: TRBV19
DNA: TGTGCCAGTAGTTCTCATCCCGGGACAGAAGCCTATACTGAAGCTTTCTTT
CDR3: CASSSHPGTEAYTEAFF

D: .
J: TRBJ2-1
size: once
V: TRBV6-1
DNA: TGTGCCAGCAGTGAATGGGACTTCCAGTTCTTC
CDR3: CASSEWDFQFF

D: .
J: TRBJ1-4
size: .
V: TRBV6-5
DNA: TGTGCCAGCAGTTACTCAGCCGGGGGAGAAAAACTGTTTTTT
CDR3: CASSYSAGGEKLFF

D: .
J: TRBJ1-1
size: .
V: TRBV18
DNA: TGTGCCAGCTCACCAAGACCAGGCGCTGAAGCTTTCTTT
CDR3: CASSPRPGAEAFF

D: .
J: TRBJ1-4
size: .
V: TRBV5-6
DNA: TGTGCCAGCAGCTTGGATCGGATGAATGAAAAACTGTTTTTT
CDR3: CASSLDRMNEKLFF

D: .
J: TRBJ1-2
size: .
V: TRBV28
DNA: TGTGCCAGCAGCTTTCGAGGGGCCCGGGGAGCTAACTATGGCTACACCTTC
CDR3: CASSFRGARGANYGYTF

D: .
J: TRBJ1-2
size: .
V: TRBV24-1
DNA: TGTGCCACCAGTGATTTGTTGGATGGCTACACCTTC
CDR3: CATSDLLDGYTF

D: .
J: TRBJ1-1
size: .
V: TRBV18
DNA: TGTGCCAGCTCGCAGGGTCCCGAGGGCCCTGAAGCTTTCTTT
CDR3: CASSQGPEGPEAFF

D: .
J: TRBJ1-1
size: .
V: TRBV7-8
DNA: TGTGCCAGCAGCTTAATACGCCAAATGAACACTGGAGCTTTCTTT
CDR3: CASSLIRQMNTGAFF

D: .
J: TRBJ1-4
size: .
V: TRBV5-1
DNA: TGCGCCAGCAGCCTATCGTACAGGGCGGCTAATGAAAAACTGTTTTTT
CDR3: CASSLSYRAANEKLFF

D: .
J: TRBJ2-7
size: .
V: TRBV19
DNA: TGTGCCAGTAGTATAGTAACAGCGGGTTCCTACGAGCAGTACTTC
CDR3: CASSIVTAGSYEQYF

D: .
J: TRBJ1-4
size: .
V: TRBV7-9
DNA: TGTGCCAGCAGCTACTACCGGACTGATGAAAAACTGTTTTTT
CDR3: CASSYYRTDEKLFF

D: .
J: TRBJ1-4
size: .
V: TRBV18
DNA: TGTGCCAGCTCTGCGGGACATCCAACTAATGAAAAACTGTTTTTT
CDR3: CASSAGHPTNEKLFF